The sequence of this T cell receptor (beta chain) was determined in a study of cytomegalovirus exposure and HLA in healthy donors. CDR3 length: 14 amino acids. Deletions cut 3 bases from V and 6 bases from J, with 12 bases between. Germline assignment: CDR1 SNHLY and CDR2 FYNNEI. This clone was seen once. The PCR made use of 60 Vbeta and 13 Jbeta primers. Sequencing was performed with immunoSEQ multiplex PCR; in TCRdb, only in-frame clones are kept and a portion is missing. The sample lists around 170,000 clones, over 80% seen once, with under 2% in the top ten. The sequence came from a woman under 30 in good health and CMV-seronegative. The sample taken for sequencing was PBMCs. The gene calls are TRBV2 and TRBJ1-5; D is perhaps TRBD1 (5 bases). The CDR3 DNA is TGTGCCAGCAGTGATTCGGGGGGTCTTCAGCCCCAGCATTTT. Its protein product is CASSDSGGLQPQHF.